This entry lists 9 T cell receptor beta chains sequenced from one sample in a study of STAT5B mutations in CD4+ large granular lymphocyte leukemia. TCRdb's copy holds only in-frame clones and misses some; the assay was immunoSEQ multiplex PCR. The sample lists tens of thousands of clones, 70% seen once, with 25% to 35% in the top ten. Sequencing was carried out using CD4+ T cells from blood buffy coats. These receptors all come from a human donor in good health.

This chain uses TRBV7-2 with TRBJ1-1; D unresolved. Trimming pared 2 bases from V and 7 bases from J, leaving 11 bases between. The CDR3 extends over 13 amino acids. Germline V gene data show CDR1 as SGHTA and CDR2 as FQGNSA. The CDR3 sequence is CASSLSRSGEAFF. CDR3 nucleotides: TGTGCCAGCAGCTTAAGCAGATCGGGTGAAGCTTTCTTT.

This clone showed up just a few times. The chain carries TRBV5-6 and TRBJ2-1, with TRBD2 matching 11 bases. The germline gives CDR1 SGHDT, CDR2 YYEEEE. The CDR3 has 16 residues. V was clipped by 3 bases and J by 8 bases; unmatched bases: 10. The CDR3 nucleotides read TGTGCCAGCAGCTCTACTTTAGCGGGGGGGCTCCATGAGCAGTTCTTC. This gives the protein CASSSTLAGGLHEQFF.

This clone appeared once. The J gene is TRBJ1-2, the V gene TRBV6-1; TRBD1 is a possible D gene (5 bases). Trimming took off 5 bases at V and 0 bases at J, with 13 bases between the two ends. Germline V gene data show CDR1 as MNHNS and CDR2 as SASEGT. This CDR3 has 15 residues. Here the CDR3 reads CASSQRDAPNYGYTF. The DNA for the CDR3 is TGTGCCAGCAGTCAACGGGACGCCCCTAACTATGGCTACACCTTC.

V gene TRBV7-2 combines with J gene TRBJ2-6; no clear D. Per the germline V gene, CDR1 is SGHTA and CDR2 is FQGNSA. The CDR3 totals 15 residues. Trimming removed 1 base at V and 0 bases at J, with 4 bases between. CDR3 DNA: TGTGCCAGCAGCTTAGGCTACTCTGGGGCCAACGTCCTGACTTTC. Protein: CASSLGYSGANVLTF.

The J gene is TRBJ2-3, the V gene TRBV5-8; 10 bases map to TRBD2. CDR3 length equals 17 residues. The V segment lost 0 bases and the J segment 6 bases; nucleotides outside the gene matches: 10. Germline V gene sequence: CDR1 SGHTS, CDR2 YDEGEE. For the CDR3, the DNA is TGTGCCAGCAGCTTGGGGACTAGCGGCAGGAGTAGGGATACGCAGTATTTT. Translation gives CASSLGTSGRSRDTQYF. Together with reference TRBV5-8 and TRBJ2-3, the CDR3 gives the full variable domain: EAGVTQSPTHLIKTRGQQATLRCSPISGHTSVYWYQQALGLGLQFLLWYDEGEERNRGNFPPRFSGRQFPNYSSELNVNALELEDSALYLCASSLGTSGRSRDTQYFGPGTRLTVL.

The chain combines TRBV5-6 with TRBJ1-5; no firm D call. CDR3 length equals 17 residues. Germline V gene lookup returns CDR1 SGHDT and CDR2 YYEEEE. V lost 0 bases and J 0 bases, leaving 13 bases between the germline ends. The CDR3 region is CASSLDKPPYSNQPQHF. The DNA for the CDR3 is TGTGCCAGCAGCTTGGACAAGCCACCGTATAGCAATCAGCCCCAGCATTTT.

This rearrangement joins TRBV4-1 to TRBJ2-3, with 8 bases identical to TRBD2. Germline-derived CDR1 and CDR2 are MGHRA and YSYEKL. This CDR3 has 16 residues. The junction had 3 bases not matched to a gene; V was cut back by 1 base and J by 0 bases. The CDR3 bases are TGCGCCAGCAGCCAAGCGGGGGGGCGAAGCACAGATACGCAGTATTTT. Amino acid sequence: CASSQAGGRSTDTQYF.

The rearrangement joins TRBV9 to TRBJ2-3; tentatively, D is TRBD1 or TRBD2 (5 bases each). The germline gives CDR1 SGDLS, CDR2 YYNGEE. The CDR3 is made up of 14 amino acids. The V gene lost 0 bases and the J gene lost 2 bases, with 7 bases spanning the gap. CDR3 residues: CASSVGGVTDTQYF. The CDR3 DNA follows: TGTGCCAGCAGCGTAGGAGGGGTCACAGATACGCAGTATTTT.

The chain couples TRBV14 to TRBJ1-2; no reliable D call. V shed 1 base and J shed 7 bases, with 13 bases lying between them. Germline V gives CDR1 SGHDN, CDR2 FVKESK. The CDR3 spans 14 residues. The chain's CDR3 is CASSQVRGVGGYTF. The CDR3 DNA reads TGTGCCAGCAGCCAAGTACGGGGAGTGGGTGGCTACACCTTC.